The 19 T cell receptor beta chains reported below all come from one sample, sequenced in a study of cytomegalovirus exposure and HLA in healthy donors (dated by TCRdb to the late 2010s). Preparation of the library involved the immunoSEQ multiplex PCR assay. For the multiplex PCR, a mixture combining 60 forward primers for TCR Vbeta segments and 13 reverse primers for TCR Jbeta segments was used. TCRdb carries this immuneACCESS record with in-frame sequences only. Its versions omit some clonotypes, under half of them owing to an unresolved V gene in the studies checked, with the rest unexplained. In this sample the table shows just over 60,000 clones, over 75% of which occur a single time. Of the sample, roughly 1.4% is held by the ten largest clones. Material for sequencing was PBMCs. The receptors derive from a man younger than 35 in good health and CMV-seronegative.

The rearrangement uses TRBV5-1 and TRBJ2-2; D is ambiguous. CDR1 is SGHRS, CDR2 YFSETQ, per germline. V was clipped by 0 bases and J by 2 bases, with 14 bases between them. This CDR3 is 17 amino acids long. CDR3 loop: CASSLARLSVNTGELFF. CDR3 nucleotide sequence: TGCGCCAGCAGCTTGGCCCGCCTATCCGTAAACACCGGGGAGCTGTTTTTT.

The V and J genes are TRBV30 and TRBJ2-1; TRBD1 agrees at 10 bases. This CDR3 contains 12 residues. The V segment lost 6 bases and the J segment 6 bases; nucleotides outside the gene matches: 2. Germline CDR1 is GTSNPN and CDR2 is SVGIG (reference sequence). The CDR3 DNA sequence: TGTGCCTGCGGGACAGGGGCCAATGAGCAGTTCTTC. Translation: CACGTGANEQFF.

The genes are TRBV6-6 and TRBJ1-4; no firm D call. CDR3 size: 13 residues. Germline CDR1 is MNHNY and CDR2 is SVGAGI (reference sequence). V was pared by 8 bases and J by 8 bases, with 15 bases between. The CDR3: CASSLEAREKLFF. The CDR3 nucleotides are TGTGCCAGCTCTCTGGAGGCGAGGGAAAAACTGTTTTTT.

The J gene is TRBJ2-5, the V gene TRBV10-3; 7 bases line up with TRBD1. The trim removed 10 bases at V and 5 bases at J, leaving 7 bases unmatched. The length of the CDR3 is 12 residues. Germline assignment: CDR1 ENHRY and CDR2 SYGVKD. CDR3 DNA: TGTGCCACCCGGGACAGTCAGGAGACCCAGTACTTC. Its translation: CATRDSQETQYF.

The chain has TRBV29-1 and TRBJ2-7, with D perhaps TRBD1 (5 bases). Germline V lookup: CDR1 SQVTM, CDR2 ANQGSEA. V was cut by 5 bases and J by 0 bases, with 11 bases left in between. The CDR3 covers 13 residues. CDR3 loop: CSVMDISSYEQYF. CDR3 DNA: TGCAGCGTTATGGACATAAGCTCCTACGAGCAGTACTTC.

This sequence joins TRBV7-9 and TRBJ2-1, with TRBD2 as a possible D gene (6 bases). The CDR3 has 15 amino acids. Between the trimmed V and J ends, which lost 6 bases and 0 bases, there was a span of 12 bases. Germline values: CDR1 SEHNR, CDR2 FQNEAQ (reference sequence). The CDR3 region is CASSWDFLSYNEQFF. The CDR3 DNA is TGTGCCAGCAGTTGGGACTTCCTCTCCTACAATGAGCAGTTCTTC.

This chain joins TRBV6-1 and TRBJ2-7, with D possibly being TRBD1 (6 bases). Germline V gives CDR1 MNHNS, CDR2 SASEGT. V was shortened by 6 bases and J by 6 bases, with 18 bases between the two germline ends. This CDR3 region has 14 residues. CDR3 nucleotide sequence: TGTGCCAGCAGCGTACATCAACAGGGCCCCGAGCAGTACTTC. Encoded protein: CASSVHQQGPEQYF.

The chain joins TRBV6-6 to TRBJ1-6; 8 nucleotides match TRBD1. CDR1 is MNHNY, CDR2 SVGAGI, per germline (reference sequence). This CDR3 region has 16 residues. V was pared by 5 bases and J by 9 bases, with 12 bases of the junction left unmatched. The CDR3 spells CASSRSDRGKGSPLHF. CDR3 bases: TGTGCCAGCAGTCGCTCCGACAGGGGCAAGGGTTCACCCCTCCACTTT.

V usage is TRBV28 and J usage is TRBJ2-7; D perhaps matches TRBD1 (5 bases). The V end lost 3 bases, the J end lost 3 bases, and 6 bases lay between the germline ends. The CDR3 spans 12 residues. The germline gives CDR1 MDHEN, CDR2 SYDVKM. CDR3: CASSFRGYEQYF. The CDR3 coding sequence is TGTGCCAGCAGTTTTAGGGGCTACGAGCAGTACTTC.

Only one count was recorded for this clone. The chain carries TRBV6-6 and TRBJ2-5, with D tentatively TRBD2 (6 bases). V was clipped by 5 bases and J by 5 bases, with 12 bases between them. The CDR3 sequence is 13 residues long. In germline, CDR1 is MNHNY, CDR2 SVGAGI (reference sequence). This CDR3 reads CASSPRGYETQYF. The CDR3 bases are TGTGCCAGCAGTCCTCGGGGGTACGAGACCCAGTACTTC.

The V gene is TRBV6-4, the J gene TRBJ2-1; D gene unclear. V dropped 0 bases and J dropped 1 base, with 7 bases sitting between them. Germline CDR1 and CDR2: MRHNA and SNTAGT. The CDR3 runs to 15 residues. CDR3 loop: CASSDSSSSYNEQFF. The CDR3 region has the DNA TGTGCCAGCAGTGACTCGTCTAGTTCCTACAATGAGCAGTTCTTC.

CDR3 residues: CASSFPQGGDGYTF. As DNA, the CDR3 is TGTGCCAGCAGTTTTCCACAGGGGGGGGATGGCTACACCTTC. The chain couples TRBV28 to TRBJ1-2; 8 bases match TRBD1. The CDR3 consists of 14 residues. V trimming: 3 bases; J trimming: 6 bases; junction bases outside the gene matches: 6. Germline CDR1 and CDR2: MDHEN and SYDVKM.

V usage is TRBV7-9 and J usage is TRBJ2-5; D gene unclear. From germline, CDR1 is SEHNR and CDR2 FQNEAQ (reference sequence). The V end was cut by 1 base, the J end by 1 base, with 7 bases between. The CDR3 loop spans 14 amino acids. CDR3 sequence: CASSLVQTQETQYF. The CDR3 bases are TGTGCCAGCAGCTTAGTACAGACCCAAGAGACCCAGTACTTC. The full variable domain, completed using reference TRBV7-9 and TRBJ2-5, is DTGVSQNPRHKITKRGQNVTFRCDPISEHNRLYWYRQTLGQGPEFLTYFQNEAQLEKSRLLSDRFSAERPKGSFSTLEIQRTEQGDSAMYLCASSLVQTQETQYFGPGTRLLVL.

The chain carries TRBV29-1 and TRBJ1-4; 7 bases match TRBD1. From germline, CDR1 is SQVTM and CDR2 ANQGSEA. This CDR3 has 13 residues. With 4 bases clipped from V and 4 bases from J, the junction kept 3 bases outside the gene matches. CDR3 coding DNA: TGCAGCGTTGGCCGGGACAGTAATGAAAAACTGTTTTTT. It codes for CSVGRDSNEKLFF.

This clone showed up just once. The V and J genes are TRBV2 and TRBJ1-1; D perhaps matches TRBD1 (6 bases). V dropped 4 bases and J dropped 1 base, with 7 bases sitting between them. Germline V gives CDR1 SNHLY, CDR2 FYNNEI. This CDR3 comprises 13 residues. CDR3 residues: CASSGQENTEAFF. The CDR3 DNA is TGTGCCAGCAGTGGACAGGAGAACACTGAAGCTTTCTTT.

This sequence joins TRBV2 and TRBJ1-1, with TRBD1 identical over 8 bases. Germline V lookup: CDR1 SNHLY, CDR2 FYNNEI. The CDR3 extends over 16 amino acids. With V trimmed by 4 bases and J by 0 bases, 7 bases remained unmatched. The CDR3 coding sequence is TGTGCCAGCAGTGGGACAGGGTATCTCATGAACACTGAAGCTTTCTTT. It translates to CASSGTGYLMNTEAFF.

The chain carries TRBV29-1 and TRBJ2-1; 9 bases map to TRBD1. The germline gives CDR1 SQVTM, CDR2 ANQGSEA. V gave up 6 bases and J gave up 10 bases; unmatched junction bases: 16. The CDR3 loop spans 15 amino acids. The CDR3 bases are TGCAGCGTACGACCCCGGGACAGGGACGGTAACGAGCAGTTCTTC. Translation gives CSVRPRDRDGNEQFF.

The chain combines TRBV7-9 with TRBJ1-5, with D possibly TRBD1 on 6 matching bases. In germline, CDR1 is SEHNR, CDR2 FQNEAQ (reference sequence). The V and J ends lost 2 bases and 2 bases respectively, with 7 bases between them. The length of the CDR3 is 14 residues. DNA of the CDR3: TGTGCCAGCAGCTTATCAGGGGGCAATCAGCCCCAGCATTTT. Its translation: CASSLSGGNQPQHF.

This chain joins TRBV4-1 and TRBJ1-2; 7 bases align to TRBD1. The CDR3 contains 17 residues. CDR1 MGHRA and CDR2 YSYEKL come from the germline V gene. The V gene end was trimmed by 0 bases and the J gene end by 4 bases; junction bases not matched to a gene: 11. This CDR3 is CASSQEATGQPLYGYTF. CDR3 sequence (DNA): TGCGCCAGCAGCCAAGAAGCGACAGGGCAACCCCTCTATGGCTACACCTTC.